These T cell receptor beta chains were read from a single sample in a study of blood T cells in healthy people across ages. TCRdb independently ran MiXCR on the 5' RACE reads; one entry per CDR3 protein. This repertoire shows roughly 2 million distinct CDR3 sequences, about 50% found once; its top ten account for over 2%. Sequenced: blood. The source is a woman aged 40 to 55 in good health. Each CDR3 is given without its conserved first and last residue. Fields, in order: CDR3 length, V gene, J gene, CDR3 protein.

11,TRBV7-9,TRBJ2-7,ASSRTDHYEQY
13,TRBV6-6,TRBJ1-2,ASSSIPGGVEGYT
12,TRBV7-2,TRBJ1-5,ASSPWSEGQPQH
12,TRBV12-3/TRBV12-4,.,ASSLEEVGCEQY
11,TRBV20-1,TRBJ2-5,SARWQIQETQY
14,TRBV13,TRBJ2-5,ASSPNQGQACNEQY
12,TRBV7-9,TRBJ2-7,ASSPLTGTNEQY
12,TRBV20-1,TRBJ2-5,SAFRDRRQETQY
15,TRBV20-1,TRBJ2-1,SARDVGTSGGRKGQF
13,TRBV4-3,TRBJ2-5,ASSQDGGRASVQY
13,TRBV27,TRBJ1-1,ASSPLQGVGAEAF
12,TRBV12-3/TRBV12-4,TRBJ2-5,ASSPGTGRGTQY
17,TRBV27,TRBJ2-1,ASSLLVGLEDPVYNEQF
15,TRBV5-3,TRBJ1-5,ASSSTGSGQPFQPQH
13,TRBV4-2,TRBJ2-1,ASSLLAFSYNKQF
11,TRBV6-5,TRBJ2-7,ASSSGIANEQY
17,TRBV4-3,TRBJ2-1,ASSQELSRYRGYYNEQF
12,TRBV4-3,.,ASSQESRGREQY
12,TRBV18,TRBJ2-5,ASSPDARGETQY
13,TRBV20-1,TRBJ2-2,SAREIGESGGELF
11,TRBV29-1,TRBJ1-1,SVGQGISTEAF
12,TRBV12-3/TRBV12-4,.,ASSFGWGWYEQY
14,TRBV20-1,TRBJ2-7,SACTARGARFYEQY
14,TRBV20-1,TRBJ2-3,SAPRTSGAFADTQY
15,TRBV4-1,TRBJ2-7,ASSQDLRVARHYEQY
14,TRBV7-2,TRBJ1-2,ASSHPRRGGEYGYT
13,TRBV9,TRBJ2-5,ASSVGGASQETQY
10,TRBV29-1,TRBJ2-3,SVVWGRDTQY
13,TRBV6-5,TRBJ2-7,ASSLTGTGVGEQY
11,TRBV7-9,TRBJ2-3,ASGGAVTDTQY
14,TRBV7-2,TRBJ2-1,ASSSPIITVNNEQF
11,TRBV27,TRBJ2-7,ASSLGNFYEQY
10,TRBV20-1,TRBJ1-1,SATGGGTEAF
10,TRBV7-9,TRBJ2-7,ASRRGINEQY
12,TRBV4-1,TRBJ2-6,ASSQDLALRVLT
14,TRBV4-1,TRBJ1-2,ASSQEPAPRHYGYT
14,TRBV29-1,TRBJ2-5,SVEENRPTGQETQY
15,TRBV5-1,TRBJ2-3,ASSSGLAGGITDTQY
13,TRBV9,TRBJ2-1,ASAGGAGAYNEQF
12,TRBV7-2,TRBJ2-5,ASSRSRLQETQY
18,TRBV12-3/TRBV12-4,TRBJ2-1,ASSSQRLAGGSNSYNEQF
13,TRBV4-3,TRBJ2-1,ASSQERQGINEQF
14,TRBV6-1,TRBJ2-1,ASSESIIRTYNEQF
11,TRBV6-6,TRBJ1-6,ASQQGNNSPLH
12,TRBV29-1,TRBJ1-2,SVEFTYTNYGYT
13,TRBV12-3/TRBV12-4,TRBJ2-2,ASSTTGANTGELF
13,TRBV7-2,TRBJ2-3,ASSLQGGLTDTQY
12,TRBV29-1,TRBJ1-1,SVAWGTANTEAF
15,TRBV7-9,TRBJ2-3,ASSSGSLAPFTDTQY
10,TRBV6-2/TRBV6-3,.,ASKGGNYEQY
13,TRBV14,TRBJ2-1,ATASGESSYNEQF
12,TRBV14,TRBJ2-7,ASGSGQSSYEQY
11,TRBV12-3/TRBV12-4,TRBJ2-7,ASSFLTSGELY
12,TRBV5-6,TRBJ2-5,ASSAGHDQETQY
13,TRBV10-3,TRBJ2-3,AISGGGQGRDTQY